Shown below are 20 T cell receptor delta chains from a single sample sequenced in a study of γδ T cells in repeated Plasmodium falciparum infection. TCRdb re-called the multiplex PCR reads with CATT. The sample consists of 75,000 to 100,000 delta-chain clones, over 1.1% of them appearing once. Gammadelta T cells were flow-sorted from PBMC into Vgamma9/Vdelta2+ and Vdelta2-negative populations for bulk analysis. The sequencing input was gamma-delta T cells from blood. Every receptor here comes from a pool of human donors (malaria-infected and uninfected, not separated).

Comment on this clone: TCRdb's protein, taken from a much larger clone, differs from this DNA's translation at residue 7, likely owing to a read error; the protein displayed comes from the DNA. The chain recombines TRDV1 with TRDJ1; TRDD3 agrees at 9 bases. The V segment lost 2 bases and the J segment 11 bases; nucleotides outside the gene matches: 9. CDR3 length: 14 amino acids. The germline gives CDR1 TSWWSYY, CDR2 QGS. CDR3 in amino acids: CALGEYSSGGSLIF. CDR3 sequence (DNA): TGTGCTCTTGGGGAATACTCCTCTGGGGGATCTCTCATCTTT.

This clone was seen ten or more times. This sequence joins TRDV1 and TRDJ1; a possible D gene is TRDD2 (5 bases). The J gene was missing in TCRdb and was found by matching the end of the DNA to germline. V lost 7 bases, J lost 0 bases, and 18 bases lay in between. This CDR3 has 16 amino acids. Germline CDR1 is TSWWSYY and CDR2 is QGS. CDR3 DNA sequence: TGTGCTCTTGAGGATGGCCTGCCTACTAACACCGATAAACTCATCTTT. Translation: CALEDGLPTNTDKLIF.

This clone was seen ten or more times. This probably arose from a read error, given a far larger clone one base away. In the same sample, other DNA sequences code for this CDR3. Here the CDR3 reads CAYRGWIWGIRPGDKLIF. Here the CDR3 DNA reads TGTGCTTATAGGGGGTGGATCTGGGGGATACGTCCTGGCGATAAACTCATCTTC. The chain recombines TRAV38-2/DV8 with TRDJ1, with 12 bases aligning to TRDD3. Looked up from germline, CDR1 is TSESDYY and CDR2 is QEAYKQQN. The CDR3 sequence is 18 residues long.

This clone was counted at least ten times. The rearrangement uses TRDV1 and TRDJ1, with 11 bases that match TRDD3. The germline CDR1 and CDR2 sequences are TSWWSYY and QGS. V lost 5 bases and J lost 2; bases outside the gene matches: 16. This CDR3 spans 19 amino acids. CDR3 loop: CALGIRQVLGDKGTDKLIF. The CDR3 coding sequence is TGTGCTCTTGGGATCCGGCAGGTACTGGGGGATAAGGGAACCGATAAACTCATCTTT.

Details on this clone: TCRdb's entry gives the protein of a much larger clone, which mismatches this DNA's translation at residue 11, likely from a read error; the protein reported here is translated from the DNA. V is TRDV1 and J is TRDJ1; TRDD3 matches 8 bases. Germline V gene lookup returns CDR1 TSWWSYY and CDR2 QGS. The CDR3 is 15 residues long. Trimming at V came to 5 bases and at J to 11 bases, leaving 16 bases not matched to a gene. Here the CDR3 DNA reads TGTGCTCTTGGGCCACCTCCTACTGGGGGCGCCAAGCTCATCTTT. Translating gives CALGPPPTGGAKLIF.

Comment on this clone: The TCRdb protein, from a much larger clone, departs from this DNA's translation at residue 18, likely by read error; the protein shown derives from the DNA. No J gene was assigned, while the V gene was called as TRDV1; the table's D call, TRDD3, was not checked against the DNA. The length of the CDR3 is 20 residues. The germline CDR1 and CDR2 sequences are TSWWSYY and QGS. The CDR3 is CALGGRSWGVRVVWADKPIF. The CDR3 region has the DNA TGTGCTCTTGGGGGACGGAGCTGGGGGGTACGCGTTGTTTGGGCCGATAAACCCATCTTT.

To note about this clone: TCRdb's listed protein matches a much larger clone and diverges from this DNA's translation at residue 10, likely through a read error; the protein shown comes from the DNA. The chain is built from TRDV3 and TRDJ1; unclear D gene. The CDR3 is 14 residues long. CDR1 is TVYSNPD, CDR2 GDNSRS, per germline (reference sequence). CDR3 region: CAFRKTINTGKLIF. The CDR3 DNA is TGTGCCTTTAGGAAAACGATTAACACCGGTAAACTCATCTTT.

This clone was counted between two and nine times. A read error likely explains why the TCRdb protein, taken from a much larger clone, differs from this DNA's translation at residue 3; the protein shown is translated from the DNA. The gene calls are TRDV1 and TRDJ1; 13 bases are a match to TRDD3. TCRdb records no J gene; here it was assigned by comparing the DNA to germline. Germline lookup yields CDR1 TSWWSYY and CDR2 QGS. The CDR3 is made up of 19 amino acids. The DNA of the CDR3 is TGTGCTCCTGGGGAACTTGGGGAGTACTGGGGGATACGGACCGATAAACTCATCTTT. It yields the protein CAPGELGEYWGIRTDKLIF.

This clone was seen at least ten times. V gene TRDV1 combines with J gene TRDJ1; tentative D call: TRDD2 (6 bases). This CDR3 contains 16 residues. The V end was cut by 4 bases, the J end by 0 bases, with 15 bases between. CDR1 and CDR2 from the germline V gene are TSWWSYY and QGS. The CDR3 DNA is TGTGCTCTTGGGGCATTCCTAGAGGGAAACACCGATAAACTCATCTTT. Translation gives CALGAFLEGNTDKLIF.

This clone was counted between two and nine times. The protein TCRdb lists belongs to a much larger clone and differs from this DNA's translation at residue 9, which points to a read error; the protein shown is made from the DNA. The V and J genes are TRDV1 and TRDJ1, with D possibly TRDD3 on 6 matching bases. Assignment of the J gene here rests on matching the DNA to germline, because TCRdb gives none. V was trimmed by 0 bases and J by 0 bases, leaving 20 bases between them. This CDR3 has 19 amino acids. Germline loops: CDR1 TSWWSYY, CDR2 QGS. CDR3 protein: CALGELWLLGVGYTDKLIF. CDR3 coding DNA: TGTGCTCTTGGGGAACTATGGCTACTGGGAGTGGGTTACACCGATAAACTCATCTTT.

On this clone itself: The protein given by TCRdb reflects a much larger clone and differs at residue 12 from this DNA's translation, likely from a read error; the protein shown is the DNA's translation. The chain has TRDV1 and TRDJ1; TRDD3 matches 8 bases. CDR1 and CDR2 (germline): TSWWSYY, QGS. This CDR3 contains 21 residues. The V and J ends lost 1 base and 7 bases, in that order; junction bases with no gene match: 26. CDR3 loop: CALGEPGELAVMYWGETKLIF. CDR3 DNA sequence: TGTGCTCTTGGGGAACCCGGTGAGCTGGCAGTCATGTACTGGGGGGAGACTAAACTCATCTTT.

For this clone: The protein TCRdb lists belongs to a much larger clone and differs from this DNA's translation at residue 5, which points to a read error; the protein shown is made from the DNA. The rearrangement uses TRDV1 and TRDJ1; D may be TRDD3 (6 bases). The CDR3 totals 19 residues. Germline V lookup: CDR1 TSWWSYY, CDR2 QGS. V was shortened by 5 bases and J by 8 bases, with 33 bases between the two germline ends. As DNA, the CDR3 is TGTGCTCTTGGGACTACAATCTGGAACGGTCTGGGGTTCCGAGGAAAACTCATCTTT. Protein product: CALGTTIWNGLGFRGKLIF.

This clone was recorded many times. TCRdb attributes to this sequence the protein of a much larger clone, which differs from the DNA translation at residue 6; a read error is likely, and the protein displayed is translated from the DNA. The chain has TRDV1 and TRDJ1; TRDD2 or TRDD3 may be the D gene (7 bases each). The J gene, missing from TCRdb, was assigned here through DNA to germline matching. This CDR3 is 20 amino acids long. Germline assignment: CDR1 TSWWSYY and CDR2 QGS. Trimming took off 4 bases at V and 2 bases at J, with 29 bases between the two ends. CDR3 protein: CALGGTFFLLMGIVTDKLIF. The CDR3 DNA follows: TGTGCTCTTGGGGGGACCTTTTTCCTACTCATGGGGATAGTAACCGATAAACTCATCTTT.

Only a few counts were recorded for this clone. The chain couples TRDV1 to TRDJ1; the match to TRDD3 covers 8 bases. Assignment of the J gene here rests on matching the DNA to germline, because TCRdb gives none. The V gene's germline CDR1 is TSWWSYY and CDR2 QGS. The length of the CDR3 is 21 residues. The V segment lost 1 base and the J segment 0 bases; nucleotides outside the gene matches: 19. The CDR3 nucleotides read TGTGCTCTTGGGGAACCCTTAGGCTCCTACTGGGGGCTCACGTACACCGATAAACTCATCTTT. It is translated as CALGEPLGSYWGLTYTDKLIF.

At least ten counts were recorded for this clone. This rearrangement joins TRDV1 to TRDJ1, with 7 bases aligning to TRDD2. Germline CDR1 and CDR2: TSWWSYY and QGS. CDR3 length: 18 amino acids. V lost 1 base and J lost 0; bases outside the gene matches: 11. CDR3 DNA: TGTGCTCTTGGGGAACCGGCCTTCCTGTTCTATTACACCGATAAACTCATCTTT. Its protein product is CALGEPAFLFYYTDKLIF.

This clone was picked up many times. With only one base between it and a far larger clone, this is likely a read error. The same CDR3 is also encoded by other DNA sequences in this sample. The chain has TRDV1 and TRDJ1, with TRDD3 matching over 7 bases. The CDR3 is 20 amino acids. Germline V gene data show CDR1 as TSWWSYY and CDR2 as QGS. CDR3 nucleotides: TGTGCTCTTGGGGAACTAAAGTCGGACTGGGGCCTTTTTTACACCGATAAGCTCATCTTT. Translating it yields CALGELKSDWGLFYTDKLIF.

This clone is deemed medium-sized. The same CDR3 arises from other DNA sequences in this sample as well. V usage is TRDV1 and J usage is TRDJ1, with 10 bases that match TRDD3. The CDR3 has 20 amino acids. Germline-derived CDR1 and CDR2 are TSWWSYY and QGS. J was trimmed by 0 bases and V by 0 bases; bases with no gene match: 13. The CDR3 DNA reads TGTGCTCTTGGGGAACTTGGAAGATGGGGGATACTTAGGTACACCGATAAACTCATCTTT. It codes for CALGELGRWGILRYTDKLIF.

This clone has only a few counts. TCRdb assigns this DNA the protein of a much larger clone, which departs from its translation at residue 11; this likely reflects a read error, and the protein shown comes from translating the DNA. The J gene is TRDJ1, the V gene TRDV1, with D tentatively TRDD3 (6 bases). TCRdb records no J gene; here it was assigned by comparing the DNA to germline. V was trimmed by 0 bases and J by 3 bases, leaving 32 bases between them. The V gene's germline CDR1 is TSWWSYY and CDR2 QGS. The CDR3 is 22 amino acids. The CDR3 nucleotides read TGTGCTCTTGGGGAACTTGGAGGGGACTTAGATACTGGGAACTACCTTTCCGATAAACTCATCTTT. Its translation is CALGELGGDLDTGNYLSDKLIF.

This clone turned up a few times. TCRdb assigns this DNA the protein of a much larger clone, which departs from its translation at residue 8; this likely reflects a read error, and the protein shown comes from translating the DNA. Distinct nucleotide sequences in the sample also encode this CDR3. This rearrangement joins TRDV1 to TRDJ1; D gene uncertain. The J gene, absent from TCRdb, was called here by matching the DNA to germline. The CDR3 is 12 residues long. V lost 2 bases and J 5 bases, leaving 6 bases between the germline ends. Germline V gene sequence: CDR1 TSWWSYY, CDR2 QGS. For the CDR3, the DNA is TGTGCTCTTGGGGAATTGCGGGATAAACTCATCTTT. Amino acids: CALGELRDKLIF.

This clone showed up many times. A far larger clone differs by one base, so this is likely a read error. The same CDR3 is also encoded by other DNA sequences in this sample. The chain is built from TRDV2 and TRDJ2, with D possibly matching TRDD3 (6 bases). The J gene comes from matching the DNA to germline here; TCRdb lacks it. Germline V CDR1 and CDR2: GEAIGNYY, EKD. The length of the CDR3 is 15 residues. V was cut by 2 bases and J by 5 bases, with 14 bases left in between. For the CDR3, the DNA is TGTGCCTGTGACAATGTGGGGATTGGTACAGCACAACTCTTCTTT. Its protein product is CACDNVGIGTAQLFF.